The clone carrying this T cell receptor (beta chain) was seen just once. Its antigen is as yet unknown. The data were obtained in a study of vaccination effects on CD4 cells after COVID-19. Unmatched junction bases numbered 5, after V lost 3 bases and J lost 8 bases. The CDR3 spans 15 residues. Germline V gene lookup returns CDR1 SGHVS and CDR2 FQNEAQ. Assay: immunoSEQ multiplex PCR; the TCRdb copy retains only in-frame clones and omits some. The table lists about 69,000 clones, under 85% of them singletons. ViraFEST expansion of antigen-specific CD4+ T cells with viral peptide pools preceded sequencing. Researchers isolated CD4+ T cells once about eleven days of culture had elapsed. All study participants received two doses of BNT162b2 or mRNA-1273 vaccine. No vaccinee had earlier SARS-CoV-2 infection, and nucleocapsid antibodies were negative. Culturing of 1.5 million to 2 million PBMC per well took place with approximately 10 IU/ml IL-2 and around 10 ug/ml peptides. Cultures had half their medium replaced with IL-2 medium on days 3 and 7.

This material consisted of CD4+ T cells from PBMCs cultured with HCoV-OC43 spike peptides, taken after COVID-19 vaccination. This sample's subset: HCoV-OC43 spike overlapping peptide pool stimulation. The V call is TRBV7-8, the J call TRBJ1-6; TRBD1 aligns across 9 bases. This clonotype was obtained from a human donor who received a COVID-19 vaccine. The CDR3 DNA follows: TGTGCCAGCAGCTTGAGGGGACAGGGCCATTCACCCCTCCACTTT. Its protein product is CASSLRGQGHSPLHF. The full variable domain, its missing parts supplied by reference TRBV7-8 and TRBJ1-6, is GAGVSQSPRYKVAKRGQDVALRCDPISGHVSLFWYQQALGQGPEFLTYFQNEAQLDKSGLPSDRFFAERPEGSVSTLKIQRTQQEDSAVYLCASSLRGQGHSPLHFGNGTRLTVT.